This TCR beta chain was documented in a study of tumor and adjacent non-tumor tissue in lung cancer. Germline CDR1 is SQVTM and CDR2 is ANQGSEA. V shed 5 bases, J shed 4 bases, and the junction held 8 bases outside the gene matches. This CDR3 is built from 15 residues. No cell sorting was done before RNA was extracted from the tissue. TCRbeta libraries were built with three rounds of nested PCR, modified from ARM-PCR. Via MiXCR, TCRdb re-called the multiplex PCR reads, giving one row per CDR3 protein. This sample has around 140,000 distinct CDR3 sequences, with 66% found just once. Notes on this clonotype: The antigen remains undetermined.

Notes on the study in general: Shorter survival was associated with higher TCR diversity in tumors.

V usage is TRBV29-1 and J usage is TRBJ2-5, with 12 nucleotides matching TRBD2. What was sequenced was lung tumor tissue. The clonotype comes from a man aged 55 to 69 with small cell lung cancer. The chain's CDR3 is CSVTTSGSSGETQYF. CDR3 DNA: TGCAGCGTTACGACTAGCGGGAGTTCAGGAGAGACCCAGTACTTC.